A single sample is the source of the 29 T cell receptor beta chains below, sequenced in a study of blood T cell repertoires in COVID-19. This table comes from immunoSEQ multiplex PCR, and its TCRdb copy is limited to in-frame clones, with some not included. The sample contains about 200,000 clones, over 80% of which appear only once. Sequencing was done on a sample of peripheral blood. These receptors all stem from a human donor in a cohort sampled during active COVID-19.

The chain carries TRBV19 and TRBJ1-1; 7 bases are shared with TRBD1. Per the germline V gene, CDR1 is LNHDA and CDR2 is SQIVND (reference sequence). The CDR3 sequence is 13 residues long. V was pared by 5 bases and J by 5 bases, with 5 bases of the junction left unmatched. CDR3 sequence reads: CASSSGGLTEAFF. CDR3 DNA: TGTGCCAGTAGTTCAGGGGGTTTGACTGAAGCTTTCTTT.

This clone was seen a handful of times. The CDR3 spells CASSYRDRDAYEQYF. The CDR3 coding sequence is TGTGCCAGCAGCTACCGGGACAGGGACGCCTACGAGCAGTACTTC. The chain links TRBV5-4 to TRBJ2-7; 9 bases are a match to TRBD1. The V gene end was trimmed by 3 bases and the J gene end by 2 bases; junction bases not matched to a gene: 6. The germline V gene encodes CDR1 SGHNT and CDR2 YYREEE (reference sequence). The CDR3 runs 15 residues. Filled out from reference TRBV5-4 and TRBJ2-7, the complete variable domain reads ETGVTQSPTHLIKTRGQQVTLRCSSQSGHNTVSWYQQALGQGPQFIFQYYREEENGRGNFPPRFSGLQFPNYSSELNVNALELDDSALYLCASSYRDRDAYEQYFGPGTRLTVT.

This rearrangement joins TRBV6-5 to TRBJ2-7, with 8 positions matching TRBD2. The CDR3 runs 14 residues. The V gene end was trimmed by 6 bases and the J gene end by 2 bases; junction bases not matched to a gene: 6. Germline V gene lookup returns CDR1 MNHEY and CDR2 SVGAGI. This CDR3 reads CASSPTSGPYEQYF. CDR3 bases: TGTGCCAGCAGCCCCACTAGCGGACCCTACGAGCAGTACTTC.

V is TRBV20-1 and J is TRBJ1-5; D remains ambiguous. V was cut by 3 bases and J by 12 bases, with 12 bases left in between. Germline loops: CDR1 DFQATT, CDR2 SNEGSKA (reference sequence). The CDR3 totals 11 residues. Here the CDR3 DNA reads TGCAGTGCTAGTGGGGTCGGGTACCAGCATTTT. Translated, it gives CSASGVGYQHF.

The rearrangement uses TRBV7-2 and TRBJ2-7; 10 positions agree with TRBD2. J gave up 4 bases and V 1 base, and 7 bases lay outside the gene matches. Germline V lookup: CDR1 SGHTA, CDR2 FQGNSA. This CDR3 has 16 residues. The CDR3 loop reads CASSLGVGTSVYEQYF. The CDR3, as DNA: TGTGCCAGCAGCTTAGGGGTCGGGACTAGCGTGTACGAGCAGTACTTC.

V is TRBV30 and J is TRBJ1-2; no definite D call. Between the trimmed V and J ends, which lost 0 bases and 2 bases, there was a span of 4 bases. The germline V gene encodes CDR1 GTSNPN and CDR2 SVGIG (reference sequence). The CDR3 extends over 12 amino acids. As DNA, the CDR3 is TGTGCCTGGAGTGTATCGAACTATGGCTACACCTTC. It translates to CAWSVSNYGYTF.

The chain uses TRBV3-1 (or the pseudogene TRBV3-2) and TRBJ2-1; 9 nucleotides line up with TRBD2. The germline V gene has CDR1 LGHDT and CDR2 YNNKEL (reference sequence). The CDR3 extends over 17 amino acids. Trimming cost V 1 base and J 12 bases; bases outside gene matches: 16. In DNA form, the CDR3 reads TGTGCCAGCAGCCAAGCACGCGGGACAGAAAGTAGCGGGAGGCAGTTCTTC. Amino acids: CASSQARGTESSGRQFF.

The V call is TRBV28, the J call TRBJ1-1, with D possibly TRBD1 on 5 matching bases. V lost 5 bases to trimming and J lost 3 bases, with 19 bases between them. There are 16 residues in the CDR3. Germline assignment: CDR1 MDHEN and CDR2 SYDVKM. CDR3 residues: CASSALGRGAYTEAFF. Here the CDR3 DNA reads TGTGCCAGCAGTGCACTGGGGAGGGGCGCATACACTGAAGCTTTCTTT.

The CDR3 DNA sequence: TGCGCCAGCAGCCAAGGAAGGGGTCTGAGCTCCTACAATGAGCAGTTCTTC. It is translated as CASSQGRGLSSYNEQFF. The V gene is TRBV4-1, the J gene TRBJ2-1, with D maybe TRBD1 (5 bases). This CDR3 is 17 amino acids long. Looked up from germline, CDR1 is MGHRA and CDR2 is YSYEKL. Trimming stripped 1 base from V and 0 bases from J, with 13 bases between.

This chain links TRBV7-6 with TRBJ2-3; 10 nucleotides align to TRBD2. The CDR3 has 16 amino acids. Germline V lookup: CDR1 SGHVS, CDR2 FNYEAQ. V shed 5 bases, J shed 0 bases, and the junction held 5 bases outside the gene matches. As DNA, the CDR3 is TGTGCCAGCAGCCCAACTAGCGGGGCCAGCACAGATACGCAGTATTTT. It codes for CASSPTSGASTDTQYF.

The V call is TRBV30, the J call TRBJ2-7; 7 nucleotides align to TRBD2. The CDR3 consists of 15 residues. The trim removed 0 bases at V and 2 bases at J, leaving 7 bases unmatched. Looked up from germline, CDR1 is GTSNPN and CDR2 is SVGIG (reference sequence). CDR3 residues: CAWSVLGEGTYEQYF. Here the CDR3 DNA reads TGTGCCTGGAGTGTACTAGGGGAGGGAACCTACGAGCAGTACTTC.

The chain employs TRBV4-3 and TRBJ1-2; 7 bases align to TRBD1. This CDR3 contains 15 residues. Germline V lookup: CDR1 LGHNA, CDR2 YSLEER. Trimming cost V 5 bases and J 5 bases; bases outside gene matches: 11. The CDR3 coding sequence is TGCGCCAGCAGCGTACAGGGGTTAGGGGAGTATGGCTACACCTTC. It yields the protein CASSVQGLGEYGYTF.

The J gene is TRBJ2-7, the V gene TRBV23-1; no clear D gene. TRBV23-1 is identified as an open reading frame with a role that is uncertain. V lost 0 bases, J lost 7 bases, and 19 bases lay in between. The CDR3 length is 16 residues. CDR3 sequence: CASSQSRRMRSGEQYF. In DNA, the CDR3 is TGCGCCAGCAGTCAATCGCGGCGCATGCGGTCTGGGGAGCAGTACTTC.

The chain uses TRBV3-1 (or the pseudogene TRBV3-2) and TRBJ2-2, with 7 bases that match TRBD1. The CDR3 sequence is 15 residues long. After removal of 7 bases from V and 5 bases from J, the junction contained 10 bases not matched to a gene. The germline V gene has CDR1 LGHDT and CDR2 YNNKEL (reference sequence). The DNA for the CDR3 is TGTGCCAGCACACTCAGACAGGGAAGTACCGGGGAGCTGTTTTTT. This sequence encodes CASTLRQGSTGELFF.

V usage is TRBV21-1 and J usage is TRBJ1-6. TRBV21-1 is recorded as a pseudogene. The CDR3 sequence is 19 residues long. As DNA, the CDR3 is TGTGCCAGCAGCAAAAGGGGCCTGAGAGGTTACCGCGGGGGTTCACCCCTCCACTTT. This codes for CASSKRGLRGYRGGSPLHF.

V and J are TRBV27 and TRBJ1-1; D not certain. V lost 5 bases and J 1 base, leaving 11 bases between the germline ends. Germline CDR1 is MNHEY and CDR2 is SMNVEV (reference sequence). This CDR3 spans 14 amino acids. CDR3 sequence reads: CASSVMDWNTEAFF. The CDR3, as DNA: TGTGCCAGCAGTGTCATGGACTGGAACACTGAAGCTTTCTTT.

This chain uses TRBV11-2 with TRBJ2-1; possibly TRBD2 for D (5 bases). This CDR3 is 15 amino acids long. Germline V gives CDR1 SGHAT, CDR2 FQNNGV. The V and J ends lost 3 bases and 6 bases respectively, with 15 bases between them. CDR3 nucleotide sequence: TGTGCCAGCAGCTTTCCCCGGGGTCGGTTCAATGAGCAGTTCTTC. Translated, it gives CASSFPRGRFNEQFF. Using reference TRBV11-2 and TRBJ2-1 for the parts outside the CDR3, the full variable domain is EAGVAQSPRYKIIEKRQSVAFWCNPISGHATLYWYQQILGQGPKLLIQFQNNGVVDDSQLPKDRFSAERLKGVDSTLKIQPAKLEDSAVYLCASSFPRGRFNEQFFGPGTRLTVL.

V and J are TRBV19 and TRBJ1-5; 7 bases line up with TRBD1. The V gene end was trimmed by 5 bases and the J gene end by 6 bases; junction bases not matched to a gene: 4. The CDR3 totals 13 residues. Germline CDR1 LNHDA, CDR2 SQIVND (reference sequence). The CDR3 DNA reads as TGTGCCAGTAGTCTGCACAGGGGTCAGCCCCAGCATTTT. It yields the protein CASSLHRGQPQHF.

This chain connects TRBV6-4 to TRBJ1-6; D unresolved. The CDR3 is 15 residues long. Germline loops: CDR1 MRHNA, CDR2 SNTAGT. V was clipped by 3 bases and J by 7 bases, with 13 bases between them. Here the CDR3 DNA reads TGTGCCAGCAGTGAATCGGCCAGGCAAAATTCACCCCTCCACTTT. The encoded protein is CASSESARQNSPLHF.

The CDR3 spells CASSPDRGNTEAFF. CDR3 DNA: TGTGCCAGCAGTCCGGACAGGGGGAACACTGAAGCTTTCTTT. The chain couples TRBV27 to TRBJ1-1, with 9 bases that match TRBD1. The CDR3 covers 14 residues. V gave up 5 bases and J gave up 1 base; unmatched junction bases: 2. The germline gives CDR1 MNHEY, CDR2 SMNVEV (reference sequence).

V gene TRBV9 combines with J gene TRBJ2-2; no firm D call. The CDR3 contains 14 residues. Per germline, CDR1 SGDLS and CDR2 YYNGEE. V dropped 0 bases and J dropped 0 bases, with 3 bases sitting between them. DNA of the CDR3: TGTGCCAGCAGCGTAGCAGCGAACACCGGGGAGCTGTTTTTT. Its translation: CASSVAANTGELFF.

This clone was seen only a few times. The chain carries TRBV7-9 and TRBJ1-2, with 9 bases aligning to TRBD1. The length of the CDR3 is 16 residues. CDR1 is SEHNR, CDR2 FQNEAQ, per germline (reference sequence). V lost 5 bases to trimming and J lost 4 bases; unmatched junction nucleotides: 11. CDR3 coding DNA: TGTGCCAGCAGCCCCTCCGAGGGACAGGGATCCTATGGCTACACCTTC. Its translation is CASSPSEGQGSYGYTF.

The DNA for the CDR3 is TGTGCCAGCTCCGACCTGGGACAGGGTCCTGAAGCTTTCTTT. Amino acids: CASSDLGQGPEAFF. V gene TRBV6-5 combines with J gene TRBJ1-1; 9 bases map to TRBD1. Looked up from germline, CDR1 is MNHEY and CDR2 is SVGAGI. This CDR3 spans 14 amino acids. Unmatched junction bases numbered 10, after V lost 8 bases and J lost 6 bases.

This clone was seen only a few times. V gene TRBV24-1 combines with J gene TRBJ1-2; 9 nucleotides line up with TRBD1. Germline assignment: CDR1 KGHDR and CDR2 SFDVKD. V lost 5 bases and J lost 5; bases outside the gene matches: 8. CDR3 length: 15 residues. The chain's CDR3 is CATSGYDRGRYGYTF. CDR3 nucleotides: TGTGCCACCAGTGGATACGACAGGGGGAGGTATGGCTACACCTTC.

This chain links TRBV6-5 with TRBJ2-7; 10 bases are a match to TRBD2. The CDR3 is made up of 14 amino acids. Germline V gene data show CDR1 as MNHEY and CDR2 as SVGAGI. The J segment lost 1 base and the V segment lost 6 bases, leaving 3 bases of the junction unmatched. For the CDR3, the DNA is TGTGCCAGCAGACCTAGCGGGAGATCCTACGAGCAGTACTTC. Translating it yields CASRPSGRSYEQYF.

The chain carries TRBV5-8 and TRBJ1-2; maybe TRBD1 (6 bases). V lost 2 bases and J 4 bases, leaving 9 bases between the germline ends. Germline-derived CDR1 and CDR2 are SGHTS and YDEGEE. The length of the CDR3 is 13 residues. CDR3 amino acids: CASSFRGTYGYTF. CDR3 sequence (DNA): TGTGCCAGCAGCTTCAGGGGAACCTATGGCTACACCTTC.

The CDR3 loop reads CASSLGDRATYEQYF. CDR3 coding DNA: TGTGCCAGCAGCTTAGGGGACAGGGCCACCTACGAGCAGTACTTC. The chain employs TRBV11-1 and TRBJ2-7; 9 bases fit TRBD1. CDR3 length: 15 amino acids. V shed 1 base, J shed 2 bases, and the junction held 3 bases outside the gene matches. Germline assignment: CDR1 SGHAT and CDR2 FQDESV (reference sequence). Full variable domain (missing parts from reference TRBV11-1 and TRBJ2-7): EAEVAQSPRYKITEKSQAVAFWCDPISGHATLYWYRQILGQGPELLVQFQDESVVDDSQLPKDRFSAERLKGVDSTLKIQPAELGDSAMYLCASSLGDRATYEQYFGPGTRLTVT.

The J gene is TRBJ1-5, the V gene TRBV29-1, with D perhaps TRBD1 (5 bases). Germline lookup yields CDR1 SQVTM and CDR2 ANQGSEA. The CDR3 covers 13 residues. Trimming pared 0 bases from V and 7 bases from J, leaving 10 bases between. CDR3 region: CSVEEGDGQPQHF. The CDR3 DNA follows: TGCAGCGTTGAAGAAGGGGATGGACAGCCCCAGCATTTT.

The chain carries TRBV2 and TRBJ2-7; a possible D gene is TRBD1 (5 bases). Trimming left V 10 bases short and J 4 bases short, with 17 bases between. Germline assignment: CDR1 SNHLY and CDR2 FYNNEI. The CDR3 is 13 residues long. The CDR3 loop reads CAKWLGRGYEQYF. The CDR3 bases are TGTGCCAAATGGCTGGGGCGAGGTTACGAGCAGTACTTC.